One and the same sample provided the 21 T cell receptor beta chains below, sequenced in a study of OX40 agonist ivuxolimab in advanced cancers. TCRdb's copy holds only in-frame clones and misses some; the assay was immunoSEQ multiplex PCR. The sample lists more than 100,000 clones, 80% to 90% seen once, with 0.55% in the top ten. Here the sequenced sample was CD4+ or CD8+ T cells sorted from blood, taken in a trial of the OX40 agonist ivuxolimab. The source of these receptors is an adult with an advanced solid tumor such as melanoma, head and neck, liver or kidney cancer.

For the CDR3, the DNA is TGTGCCAGCAGCTTAGCGGGGAGTTACGAGCAGTACTTC. Encoded protein: CASSLAGSYEQYF. The chain joins TRBV7-7 to TRBJ2-7; maybe TRBD2 (5 bases). This CDR3 comprises 13 residues. The germline V and J ends were trimmed by 0 bases and 4 bases, with 7 bases remaining between them. Germline CDR1 reads SSHAT; CDR2 reads FNYEAQ (reference sequence).

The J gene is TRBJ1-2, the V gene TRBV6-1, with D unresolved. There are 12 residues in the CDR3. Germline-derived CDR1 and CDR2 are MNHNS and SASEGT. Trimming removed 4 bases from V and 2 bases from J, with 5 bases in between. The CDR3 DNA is TGTGCCAGCAGTGCCGTGAACTATGGCTACACCTTC. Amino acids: CASSAVNYGYTF.

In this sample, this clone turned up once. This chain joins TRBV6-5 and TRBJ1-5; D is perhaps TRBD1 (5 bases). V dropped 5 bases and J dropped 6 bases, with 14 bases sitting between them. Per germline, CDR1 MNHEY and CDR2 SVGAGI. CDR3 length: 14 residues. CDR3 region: CASSRRDWGQPQHF. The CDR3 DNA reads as TGTGCCAGCAGTCGCCGGGACTGGGGTCAGCCCCAGCATTTT.

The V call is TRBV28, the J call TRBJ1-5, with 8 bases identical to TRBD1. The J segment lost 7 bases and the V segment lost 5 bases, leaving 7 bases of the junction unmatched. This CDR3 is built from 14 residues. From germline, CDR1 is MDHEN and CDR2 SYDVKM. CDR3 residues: CASSEDRAKQPQHF. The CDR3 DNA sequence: TGTGCCAGCAGTGAGGACAGGGCGAAGCAGCCCCAGCATTTT. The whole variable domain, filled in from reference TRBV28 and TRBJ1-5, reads DVKVTQSSRYLVKRTGEKVFLECVQDMDHENMFWYRQDPGLGLRLIYFSYDVKMKEKGDIPEGYSVSREKKERFSLILESASTNQTSMYLCASSEDRAKQPQHFGDGTRLSIL.

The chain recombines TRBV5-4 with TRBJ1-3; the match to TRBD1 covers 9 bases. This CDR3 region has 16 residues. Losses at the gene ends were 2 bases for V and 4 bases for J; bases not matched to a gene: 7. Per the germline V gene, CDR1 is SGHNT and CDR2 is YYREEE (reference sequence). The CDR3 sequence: CASSFPDRGYGNTIYF. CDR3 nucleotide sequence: TGTGCCAGCAGCTTCCCGGACAGGGGCTACGGAAACACCATATATTTT.

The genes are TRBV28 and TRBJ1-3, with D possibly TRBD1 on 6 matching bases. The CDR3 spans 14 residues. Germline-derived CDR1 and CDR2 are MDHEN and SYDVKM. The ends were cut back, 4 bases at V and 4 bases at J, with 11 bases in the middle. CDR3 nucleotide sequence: TGTGCCAGCAGTTGGGCAGGGGTGGGAAACACCATATATTTT. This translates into CASSWAGVGNTIYF.

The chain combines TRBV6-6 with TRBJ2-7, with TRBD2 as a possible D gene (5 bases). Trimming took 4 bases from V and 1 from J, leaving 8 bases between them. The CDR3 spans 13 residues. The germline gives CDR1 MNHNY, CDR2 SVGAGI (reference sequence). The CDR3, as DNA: TGTGCCAGCAGTTTCGGCGGGTCCTACGAGCAGTACTTC. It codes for CASSFGGSYEQYF.

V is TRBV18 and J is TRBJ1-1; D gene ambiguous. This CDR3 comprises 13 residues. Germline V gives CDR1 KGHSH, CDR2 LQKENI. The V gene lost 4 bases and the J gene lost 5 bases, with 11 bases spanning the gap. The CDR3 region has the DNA TGTGCCAGCTCACAGGGCAGGAGGACTGAAGCTTTCTTT. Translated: CASSQGRRTEAFF.

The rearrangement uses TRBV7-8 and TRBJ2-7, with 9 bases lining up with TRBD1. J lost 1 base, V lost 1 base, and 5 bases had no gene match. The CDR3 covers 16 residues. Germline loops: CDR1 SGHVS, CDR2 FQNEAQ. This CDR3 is CASSLGLGQGSYEQYF. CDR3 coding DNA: TGTGCCAGCAGCTTAGGGTTGGGACAGGGTTCCTACGAGCAGTACTTC.

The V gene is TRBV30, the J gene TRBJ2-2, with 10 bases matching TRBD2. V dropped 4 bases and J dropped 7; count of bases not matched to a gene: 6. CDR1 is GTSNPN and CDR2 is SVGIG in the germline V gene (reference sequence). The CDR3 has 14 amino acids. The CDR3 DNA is TGTGCCTGGACCCGGGGACTAGCGAGCGGGGAGCTGTTTTTT. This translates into CAWTRGLASGELFF.

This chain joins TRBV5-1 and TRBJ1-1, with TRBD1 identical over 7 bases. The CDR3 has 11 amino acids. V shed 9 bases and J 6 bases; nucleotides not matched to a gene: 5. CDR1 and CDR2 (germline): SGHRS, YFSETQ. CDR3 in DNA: TGCGCCACCACGCAGGGGGCTGAAGCTTTCTTT. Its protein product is CATTQGAEAFF.

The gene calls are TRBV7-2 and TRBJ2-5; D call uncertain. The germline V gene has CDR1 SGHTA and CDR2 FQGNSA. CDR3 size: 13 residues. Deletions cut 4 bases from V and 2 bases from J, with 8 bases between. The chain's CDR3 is CASSSGPQETQYF. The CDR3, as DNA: TGTGCCAGCAGCTCCGGGCCACAAGAGACCCAGTACTTC.

The CDR3 protein is CASSPGIRQPQHF. The CDR3 nucleotides are TGTGCCAGTAGCCCGGGCATCCGGCAGCCCCAGCATTTT. The rearrangement uses TRBV19 and TRBJ1-5; D gene unclear. Germline V gene lookup returns CDR1 LNHDA and CDR2 SQIVND (reference sequence). Trimming stripped 6 bases from V and 7 bases from J, with 13 bases between. The CDR3 length is 13 residues.

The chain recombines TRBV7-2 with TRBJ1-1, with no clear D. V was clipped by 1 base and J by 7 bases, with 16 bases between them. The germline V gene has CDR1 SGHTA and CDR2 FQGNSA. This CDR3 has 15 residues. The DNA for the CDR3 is TGTGCCAGCAGCTTAGTTTCGGGTTTGGGAGTTGAAGCTTTCTTT. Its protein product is CASSLVSGLGVEAFF.

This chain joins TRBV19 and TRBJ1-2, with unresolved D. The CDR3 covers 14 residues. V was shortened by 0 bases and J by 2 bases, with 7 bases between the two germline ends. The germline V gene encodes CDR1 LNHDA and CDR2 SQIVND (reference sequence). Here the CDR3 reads CASSIESGNYGYTF. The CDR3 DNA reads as TGTGCCAGTAGTATAGAGAGTGGGAACTATGGCTACACCTTC.

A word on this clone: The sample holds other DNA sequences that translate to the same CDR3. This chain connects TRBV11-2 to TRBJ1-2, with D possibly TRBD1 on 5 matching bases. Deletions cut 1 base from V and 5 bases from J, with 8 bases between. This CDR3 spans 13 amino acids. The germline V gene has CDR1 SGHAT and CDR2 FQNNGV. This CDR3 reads CASSLVQGYGYTF. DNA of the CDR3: TGTGCCAGCAGCTTAGTTCAGGGTTATGGCTACACCTTC.

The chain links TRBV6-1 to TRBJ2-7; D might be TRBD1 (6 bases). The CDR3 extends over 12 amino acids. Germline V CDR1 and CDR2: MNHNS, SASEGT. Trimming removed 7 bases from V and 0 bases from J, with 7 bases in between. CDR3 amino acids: CASMGASYEQYF. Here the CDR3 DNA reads TGTGCCAGCATGGGGGCCTCCTACGAGCAGTACTTC.

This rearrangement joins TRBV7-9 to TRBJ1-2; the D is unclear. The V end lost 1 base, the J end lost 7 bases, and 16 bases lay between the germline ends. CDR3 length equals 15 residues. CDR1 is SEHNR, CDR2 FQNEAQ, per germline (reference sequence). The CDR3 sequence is CASSLGGRTAIGYTF. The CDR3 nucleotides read TGTGCCAGCAGCTTAGGTGGCAGGACGGCTATTGGCTACACCTTC.

The CDR3: CASSQGTSGGGETQYF. DNA of the CDR3: TGTGCCAGCAGCCAAGGGACTAGCGGGGGTGGGGAGACCCAGTACTTC. The genes are TRBV5-6 and TRBJ2-5; 14 bases map to TRBD2. The ends lost 4 bases at V and 5 bases at J; junction bases unmatched: 7. The CDR3 is 16 amino acids. CDR1 is SGHDT and CDR2 is YYEEEE in the germline V gene.

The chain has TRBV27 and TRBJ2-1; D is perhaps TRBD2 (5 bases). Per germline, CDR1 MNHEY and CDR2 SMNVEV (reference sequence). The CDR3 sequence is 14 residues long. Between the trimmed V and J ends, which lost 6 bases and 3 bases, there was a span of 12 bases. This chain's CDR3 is CASSPRRNYNEQFF. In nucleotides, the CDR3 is TGTGCCAGCAGCCCTAGGAGGAACTACAATGAGCAGTTCTTC.

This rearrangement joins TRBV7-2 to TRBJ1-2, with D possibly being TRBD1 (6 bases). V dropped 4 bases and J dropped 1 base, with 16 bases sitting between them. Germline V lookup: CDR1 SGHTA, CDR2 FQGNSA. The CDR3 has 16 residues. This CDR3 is CASSSRRGAGNYGYTF. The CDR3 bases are TGTGCCAGCAGCTCCCGGCGGGGGGCGGGTAACTATGGCTACACCTTC.